This passage covers 15 T cell receptor beta chains from one sample sequenced in a study of T cells expressing NK-cell markers. With the 5' RACE reads reprocessed, TCRdb shows one record per CDR3 protein and no DNA. In all, the sample yields a few hundred thousand distinct CDR3 sequences. Sample: blood T cells: a sorted CD56 or NKG2C T cell subset, CD4+ or CD8+ T cells, or bulk PBMC T cells (not recorded which). Source of these receptors: a man aged 18-70 years in good health.

The chain has TRBV24-1 and TRBJ2-1; lacking DNA, the TRBD2 call made by TCRdb goes unchecked. The CDR3 covers 14 residues. Germline CDR1 KGHDR, CDR2 SFDVKD. CDR3 in amino acids: CATSKGGSYNEQFF.

This chain connects TRBV29-1 to TRBJ2-5; TCRdb picks TRBD1, but there is no DNA to check that call. Germline CDR1 is SQVTM and CDR2 is ANQGSEA. CDR3 length: 14 residues. CDR3 protein: CSAEDRGLRETQYF.

The chain uses TRBV6-1 and TRBJ2-3; absent DNA, TCRdb's TRBD2 call cannot be checked. Germline V gene data show CDR1 as MNHNS and CDR2 as SASEGT. The CDR3 extends over 14 amino acids. This chain's CDR3 is CASRPSLYTDTQYF.

The V gene is TRBV7-9, the J gene TRBJ1-2; the D gene TCRdb calls, TRBD1, cannot be checked with no DNA. The CDR3 consists of 14 residues. Germline-derived CDR1 and CDR2 are SEHNR and FQNEAQ (reference sequence). CDR3 sequence: CASSPQGTNYGYTF. Full variable domain (outside the CDR3, taken from reference TRBV7-9 and TRBJ1-2): DTGVSQNPRHKITKRGQNVTFRCDPISEHNRLYWYRQTLGQGPEFLTYFQNEAQLEKSRLLSDRFSAERPKGSFSTLEIQRTEQGDSAMYLCASSPQGTNYGYTFGSGTRLTVV.

J is TRBJ1-2 and V is TRBV19. CDR1 is LNHDA, CDR2 SQIVND, per germline (reference sequence). The CDR3 runs 17 residues. CDR3 sequence reads: CASSVISGTGVARGYTF.

The V call is TRBV11-2, the J call TRBJ2-7; the D call from TCRdb, TRBD1, cannot be confirmed without DNA. CDR1 SGHAT and CDR2 FQNNGV come from the germline V gene. The CDR3 runs 15 residues. The chain's CDR3 is CASSLGAGQGYEQYF.

V and J are TRBV11-1 and TRBJ2-3; TCRdb selects TRBD2, and the lack of DNA leaves this call unchecked. The CDR3 sequence is 16 residues long. Looked up from germline, CDR1 is SGHAT and CDR2 is FQDESV (reference sequence). The CDR3: CASSFTGGHTTDTQYF. Together with reference TRBV11-1 and TRBJ2-3, the CDR3 gives the full variable domain: EAEVAQSPRYKITEKSQAVAFWCDPISGHATLYWYRQILGQGPELLVQFQDESVVDDSQLPKDRFSAERLKGVDSTLKIQPAELGDSAMYLCASSFTGGHTTDTQYFGPGTRLTVL.

The chain has TRBV27 and TRBJ1-3. The CDR3 runs to 13 residues. Germline V gives CDR1 MNHEY, CDR2 SMNVEV (reference sequence). CDR3 amino acids: CASRATRGNTIYF.

The chain couples TRBV2 to TRBJ1-1; TCRdb gives TRBD1 as the D gene, but with no DNA this cannot be confirmed. The CDR3 loop spans 12 amino acids. Germline CDR1 and CDR2: SNHLY and FYNNEI. This chain's CDR3 is CVTPSGVTEAFF.

The chain joins TRBV12-3 or TRBV12-4 to TRBJ2-1; the TCRdb call, TRBD1, lacks DNA for checking. CDR3 size: 16 residues. CDR3: CASSLRTGTGPNEQFF.

The chain is built from TRBV12-3 or TRBV12-4 and TRBJ2-1. This CDR3 spans 14 amino acids. The chain's CDR3 is CASRFDIAYNEQFF.

This chain links TRBV5-5 with TRBJ1-1. The germline CDR1 and CDR2 sequences are SGHKS and YYEKEE (reference sequence). CDR3 size: 14 residues. The CDR3 protein is CASSLRPGNTEAFF. The full variable domain, in which reference TRBV5-5 and TRBJ1-1 provide the parts outside the CDR3, is DAGVTQSPTHLIKTRGQQVTLRCSPISGHKSVSWYQQVLGQGPQFIFQYYEKEERGRGNFPDRFSARQFPNYSSELNVNALLLGDSALYLCASSLRPGNTEAFFGQGTRLTVV.

V gene TRBV5-1 combines with J gene TRBJ1-5; TCRdb's D call, TRBD1, is unchecked because there is no DNA. The germline V gene encodes CDR1 SGHRS and CDR2 YFSETQ. The CDR3 spans 14 residues. The CDR3 loop is CASSEDSANQPQHF.

The chain uses TRBV5-1 and TRBJ2-1. The germline V gene encodes CDR1 SGHRS and CDR2 YFSETQ. This CDR3 spans 16 amino acids. The CDR3 sequence: CASSVGHTSSYNEQFF.

The chain recombines TRBV9 with TRBJ1-2; TCRdb's D call of TRBD1 is untestable without DNA. Per the germline V gene, CDR1 is SGDLS and CDR2 is YYNGEE. This CDR3 spans 16 amino acids. CDR3 amino acids: CASSSRTGDGFGGYTF.